This T cell receptor (beta chain) was recorded in a study of tumor-infiltrating lymphocytes in localized non-small cell lung cancer. Points from the study as a whole: No T-cell fraction difference was seen between IM1 and IM2 tumors. TCR sequencing covered a subset of patients with enough tissue. Different pieces of the same tissue went to different assays, confounding technical variation with intratumor heterogeneity.

Deletions cut 7 bases from V and 5 bases from J, with 15 bases between. The V gene's germline CDR1 is SGHRS and CDR2 YFSETQ. The CDR3 contains 13 residues. On this clone: What it binds is unknown.

TCRdb's table, derived via immunoSEQ multiplex PCR, lists solely in-frame clones and lacks some. The sample shows over 10,000 clones, approximately 83% of them seen only once. This TCR came from a human donor with non-small cell lung cancer. Sequenced: uninvolved lung tissue not adjacent to the tumor. The gene calls are TRBV5-1 and TRBJ2-5, with TRBD2 as a possible D gene (5 bases). CDR3 sequence reads: CASWVEGEETQYF. The CDR3 coding sequence is TGCGCCAGCTGGGTTGAGGGAGAGGAGACCCAGTACTTC.